This T cell receptor (beta chain) was retrieved from a study of blood T cell repertoires in COVID-19. Authors' methods: Amplification from reference gene primers served as the basis for estimated nucleated cell counts. The data were produced by immunoSEQ multiplex PCR, yet TCRdb's version contains in-frame clones alone and is incomplete. V, J and clone size reflect that table, while D and trimming were determined from the DNA. The sample shows about 110,000 clones, about nine tenths of them seen only once. CDR1 and CDR2 from the germline V gene are MNHEY and SVGAGI. The CDR3 has 13 residues. The trim removed 7 bases at V and 2 bases at J, leaving 5 bases unmatched.

The chain recombines TRBV6-5 with TRBJ2-7, with 7 bases matching TRBD1. The specimen was peripheral blood. The clonotype was recovered from a human donor in a cohort sampled during active COVID-19. The CDR3 nucleotides read TGTGCCAGCAAGGGACAGCCAGCCTACGAGCAGTACTTC. Its translation: CASKGQPAYEQYF.